This T cell receptor beta chain stems from a study of T cells in Graves' hyperthyroidism and ophthalmopathy. The germline CDR1 and CDR2 sequences are ENHRY and SYGVKD. The CDR3 runs to 13 residues. V shed 7 bases and J 3 bases; nucleotides not matched to a gene: 5. It was RNA transcripts that yielded the amplified TCR beta CDR3 regions. HTBI primers were employed in a first-round RT-PCR of the TCR CDR3. MiXCR, applied by TCRdb to the multiplex PCR reads, yields one record per CDR3 protein. This table holds some 600,000 distinct CDR3 sequences, approximately 15% found once. At least ten counts were recorded for this clonotype.

This TCR was sampled from a woman aged 25 to 45 with Graves' hyperthyroidism that later progressed to Graves' ophthalmopathy. Sequencing was carried out using blood. The chain is built from TRBV10-3 and TRBJ2-5, with 7 bases fitting TRBD2. CDR3: CAINRGEEETQYF. The CDR3 coding sequence is TGTGCCATCAATCGGGGGGAGGAAGAGACCCAGTACTTC.